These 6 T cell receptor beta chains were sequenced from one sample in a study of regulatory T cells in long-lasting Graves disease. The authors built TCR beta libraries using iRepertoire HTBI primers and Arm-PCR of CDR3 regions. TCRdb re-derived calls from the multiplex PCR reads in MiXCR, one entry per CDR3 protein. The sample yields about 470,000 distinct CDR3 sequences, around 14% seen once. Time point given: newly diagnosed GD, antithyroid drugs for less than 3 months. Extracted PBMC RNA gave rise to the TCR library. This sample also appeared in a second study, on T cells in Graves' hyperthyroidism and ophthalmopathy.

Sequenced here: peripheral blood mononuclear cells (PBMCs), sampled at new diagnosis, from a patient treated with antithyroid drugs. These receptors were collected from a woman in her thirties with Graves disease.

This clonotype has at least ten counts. DNA for the CDR3: TGTGCCAGCAGCCGCAGGGTGGGCACTGAAGCTTTCTTT. Protein sequence: CASSRRVGTEAFF. This chain links TRBV3-1 with TRBJ1-1; tentatively, D is TRBD1 (5 bases). CDR1 and CDR2 (germline): LGHDT, YNNKEL (reference sequence). The V end lost 4 bases, the J end lost 4 bases, and 10 bases lay between the germline ends. This CDR3 is built from 13 residues.

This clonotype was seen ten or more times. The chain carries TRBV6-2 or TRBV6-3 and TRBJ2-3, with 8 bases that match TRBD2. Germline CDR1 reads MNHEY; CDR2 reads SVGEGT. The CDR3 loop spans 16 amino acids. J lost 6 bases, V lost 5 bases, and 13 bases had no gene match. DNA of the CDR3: TGTGCCAGCAGTGATCTGATCGGGAGGGCCTCGGATACGCAGTATTTT. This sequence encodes CASSDLIGRASDTQYF.

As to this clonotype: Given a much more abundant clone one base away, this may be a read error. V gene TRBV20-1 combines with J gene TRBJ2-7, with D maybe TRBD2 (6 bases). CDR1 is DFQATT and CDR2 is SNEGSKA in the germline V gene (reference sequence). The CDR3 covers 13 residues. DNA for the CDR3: TGCAGTGTCACGGAGGGGATCTCCTACGGGCAGTACTTC. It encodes CSVTEGISYGQYF.

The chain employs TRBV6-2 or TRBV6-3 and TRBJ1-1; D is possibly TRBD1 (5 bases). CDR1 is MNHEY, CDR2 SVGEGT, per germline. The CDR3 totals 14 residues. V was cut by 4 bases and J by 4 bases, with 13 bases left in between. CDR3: CASSSPDTITEAFF. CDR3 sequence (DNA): TGTGCCAGCAGTTCTCCGGACACAATCACTGAAGCTTTCTTT.

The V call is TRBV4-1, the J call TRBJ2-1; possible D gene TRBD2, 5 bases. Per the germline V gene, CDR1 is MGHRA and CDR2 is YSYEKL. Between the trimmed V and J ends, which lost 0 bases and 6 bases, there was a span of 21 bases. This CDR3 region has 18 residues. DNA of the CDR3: TGCGCCAGCAGCCAAGAAGGAGCCCGGACTCAAAGTCCCAATGAGCAGTTCTTC. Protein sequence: CASSQEGARTQSPNEQFF.

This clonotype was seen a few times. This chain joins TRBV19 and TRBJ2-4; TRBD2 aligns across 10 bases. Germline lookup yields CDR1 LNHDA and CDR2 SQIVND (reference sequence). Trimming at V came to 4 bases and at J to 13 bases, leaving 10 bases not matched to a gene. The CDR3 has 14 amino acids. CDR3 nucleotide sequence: TGTGCCAGTAGTACCTGGACTAGCGGAGGGGGCCAGTACTTC. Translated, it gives CASSTWTSGGGQYF.